Following are 18 T cell receptor beta chains from one sample sequenced in a study of shared clonotypes between healthy human individuals. Sequencing was performed with immunoSEQ multiplex PCR; in TCRdb, only in-frame clones are kept and a portion is missing. The table includes over a million clones, around 97% detected once. Sequenced material: naive CD4+ T cells sorted from blood. The subset denotes: CD45RA+ positively selected. The source is a man under 40 in good health.

This clone was counted once. The rearrangement uses TRBV18 and TRBJ1-1; TRBD1 matches 7 bases. Per the germline V gene, CDR1 is KGHSH and CDR2 is LQKENI. Losses at the gene ends were 4 bases for V and 4 bases for J; bases not matched to a gene: 6. The CDR3 is made up of 14 amino acids. CDR3 DNA: TGTGCCAGCTCACAACAAGACAGGGTCACTGAAGCTTTCTTT. Residues: CASSQQDRVTEAFF.

The chain uses TRBV5-1 and TRBJ2-3; D not resolved. The CDR3 sequence is 14 residues long. V shed 3 bases and J shed 2 bases, with 10 bases lying between them. Germline-derived CDR1 and CDR2 are SGHRS and YFSETQ. CDR3 DNA sequence: TGCGCCAGCAGCTGGCGAAGAACCACAGATACGCAGTATTTT. As protein: CASSWRRTTDTQYF.

The genes are TRBV7-8 and TRBJ2-7; perhaps TRBD1 as D (5 bases). The CDR3 sequence is 13 residues long. Trimming took 4 bases from V and 3 from J, leaving 10 bases between them. CDR1 is SGHVS, CDR2 FQNEAQ, per germline. CDR3: CASSSDTIYEQYF. CDR3 nucleotides: TGTGCCAGCAGCTCGGACACCATCTACGAGCAGTACTTC. The whole variable domain, filled in from reference TRBV7-8 and TRBJ2-7, reads GAGVSQSPRYKVAKRGQDVALRCDPISGHVSLFWYQQALGQGPEFLTYFQNEAQLDKSGLPSDRFFAERPEGSVSTLKIQRTQQEDSAVYLCASSSDTIYEQYFGPGTRLTVT.

The chain links TRBV12-2 to TRBJ1-5. TRBV12-2 is classified as a pseudogene. The length of the CDR3 is 20 residues. The CDR3 DNA follows: TGTGCAAGTCGCTTAGTGGCCGGGGGCAAGGGGCTTAAAGTTAATCAGCCCCAGCATTTT. It codes for CASRLVAGGKGLKVNQPQHF.

The genes are TRBV2 and TRBJ2-2; the D is unclear. Germline V gene data show CDR1 as SNHLY and CDR2 as FYNNEI. The CDR3 runs 13 residues. Trimming pared 8 bases from V and 6 bases from J, leaving 13 bases between. CDR3 nucleotides: TGTGCCAGCCACACCTCCCGGTCCGGGGAGCTGTTTTTT. Translation: CASHTSRSGELFF.

The rearrangement joins TRBV12-5 to TRBJ2-7; D gene ambiguous. Trimming pared 7 bases from V and 0 bases from J, leaving 10 bases between. The CDR3 has 13 residues. In germline, CDR1 is LGHNT, CDR2 FRNRAP. Written as DNA, the CDR3 is TGTGCTAGTGCCCATTCGAACTCCTACGAGCAGTACTTC. This encodes CASAHSNSYEQYF.

J is TRBJ2-7 and V is TRBV5-1; 10 bases agree with TRBD2. The germline V gene has CDR1 SGHRS and CDR2 YFSETQ. The CDR3 extends over 15 amino acids. Germline trimming cut 4 bases from V and 3 bases from J; bases unmatched to any gene: 7. The CDR3 sequence: CASSLAGALYYEQYF. DNA for the CDR3: TGCGCCAGCAGCCTAGCGGGAGCTCTATACTACGAGCAGTACTTC. Filled out from reference TRBV5-1 and TRBJ2-7, the complete variable domain reads KAGVTQTPRYLIKTRGQQVTLSCSPISGHRSVSWYQQTPGQGLQFLFEYFSETQRNKGNFPGRFSGRQFSNSRSEMNVSTLELGDSALYLCASSLAGALYYEQYFGPGTRLTVT.

The CDR3 loop reads CASSPWRQGNYEQYF. The DNA for the CDR3 is TGTGCCAGCTCACCATGGCGGCAGGGAAACTACGAGCAGTACTTC. The chain carries TRBV18 and TRBJ2-7, with D possibly TRBD1 on 5 matching bases. Germline V gene data show CDR1 as KGHSH and CDR2 as LQKENI. Trimming took 2 bases from V and 3 from J, leaving 14 bases between them. This CDR3 region has 15 residues.

The CDR3 DNA reads TGTGCCAGCAGCTTAGCGCGCGGGATGAACACTGAAGCTTTCTTT. As protein: CASSLARGMNTEAFF. The chain couples TRBV7-9 to TRBJ1-1; D not certain. In germline, CDR1 is SEHNR, CDR2 FQNEAQ (reference sequence). The CDR3 extends over 15 amino acids. V lost 0 bases, J lost 0 bases, and 8 bases lay in between.

For this clone: The sample holds other DNA sequences that translate to the same CDR3. The chain links TRBV29-1 to TRBJ1-1, with 9 bases identical to TRBD1. CDR3 length: 15 amino acids. Trimming took 5 bases from V and 4 from J; bases not matched to a gene: 11. Germline V gives CDR1 SQVTM, CDR2 ANQGSEA. The CDR3 DNA follows: TGCAGCGTTACCAATACAGGGGGCGCCGGCACTGAAGCTTTCTTT. It codes for CSVTNTGGAGTEAFF.

This rearrangement joins TRBV7-2 to TRBJ2-1; D call uncertain. From germline, CDR1 is SGHTA and CDR2 FQGNSA. The CDR3 consists of 18 residues. The ends were cut back, 5 bases at V and 6 bases at J, with 26 bases in the middle. The CDR3 here is CASSPKTAETFPVNEQFF. The CDR3 nucleotides are TGTGCCAGCAGCCCAAAGACTGCAGAAACTTTTCCGGTCAATGAGCAGTTCTTC.

The chain uses TRBV6-6 and TRBJ1-2, with D tentatively TRBD1 (5 bases). The CDR3 covers 15 residues. Germline V gene lookup returns CDR1 MNHNY and CDR2 SVGAGI (reference sequence). Trimming shortened V by 6 bases and J by 5 bases, and 19 bases separated the two germline ends. This chain's CDR3 is CASSHAQGLGYGYTF. In DNA form, the CDR3 reads TGTGCCAGCAGCCACGCTCAGGGTTTGGGATATGGCTACACCTTC.

The chain couples TRBV6-5 to TRBJ1-1; possibly TRBD1 for D (5 bases). Trimming cost V 2 bases and J 2 bases, with 9 bases left between them. The CDR3 spans 14 residues. Germline values: CDR1 MNHEY, CDR2 SVGAGI. The CDR3 DNA reads as TGTGCCAGCAGTTACGATCAGGGAAACACTGAAGCTTTCTTT. Its protein product is CASSYDQGNTEAFF.

As concerns this clone: Other DNA sequences in the same sample also yield this CDR3. V and J are TRBV5-6 and TRBJ2-3, with unresolved D. The CDR3 runs 14 residues. Germline V CDR1 and CDR2: SGHDT, YYEEEE. Trimming shortened V by 4 bases and J by 2 bases, and 11 bases separated the two germline ends. The CDR3 sequence is CASSPTLPTDTQYF. CDR3 DNA sequence: TGTGCCAGCAGCCCGACCCTCCCCACAGATACGCAGTATTTT.

The V gene is TRBV6-5, the J gene TRBJ2-2; 13 nucleotides line up with TRBD2. V lost 6 bases and J lost 5; bases outside the gene matches: 3. The CDR3 has 15 amino acids. Germline CDR1 reads MNHEY; CDR2 reads SVGAGI. CDR3 amino acids: CASSLGLAGTGELFF. The CDR3 DNA follows: TGTGCCAGCAGCTTGGGACTAGCGGGGACCGGGGAGCTGTTTTTT.

The chain combines TRBV11-1 with TRBJ2-5; D is perhaps TRBD2 (6 bases). This CDR3 is built from 17 residues. CDR1 and CDR2 from the germline V gene are SGHAT and FQDESV (reference sequence). V was shortened by 2 bases and J by 1 base, with 17 bases between the two germline ends. CDR3 sequence reads: CASSLYPRRGLQETQYF. CDR3 in DNA: TGTGCCAGCAGCTTATATCCCCGGAGGGGCCTCCAAGAGACCCAGTACTTC.

This chain connects TRBV6-4 to TRBJ2-1, with D tentatively TRBD2 (6 bases). The germline gives CDR1 MRHNA, CDR2 SNTAGT. Trimming shortened V by 3 bases and J by 10 bases, and 19 bases separated the two germline ends. The CDR3 covers 15 residues. The CDR3 reads CASSEEGLVSREQFF. The CDR3 nucleotides are TGTGCCAGCAGTGAGGAGGGACTTGTCTCCCGGGAGCAGTTCTTC.

V usage is TRBV7-2 and J usage is TRBJ2-7, with 12 bases fitting TRBD2. CDR3 length: 15 amino acids. With 5 bases clipped from V and 7 bases from J, the junction kept 9 bases outside the gene matches. Germline V gene sequence: CDR1 SGHTA, CDR2 FQGNSA. The CDR3 region is CASSPPTSGGGEQYF. In nucleotides, the CDR3 is TGTGCCAGCAGCCCGCCGACTAGCGGGGGAGGGGAGCAGTACTTC. Complete variable domain (other parts from reference TRBV7-2 and TRBJ2-7): GAGVSQSPSNKVTEKGKDVELRCDPISGHTALYWYRQSLGQGLEFLIYFQGNSAPDKSGLPSDRFSAERTGGSVSTLTIQRTQQEDSAVYLCASSPPTSGGGEQYFGPGTRLTVT.